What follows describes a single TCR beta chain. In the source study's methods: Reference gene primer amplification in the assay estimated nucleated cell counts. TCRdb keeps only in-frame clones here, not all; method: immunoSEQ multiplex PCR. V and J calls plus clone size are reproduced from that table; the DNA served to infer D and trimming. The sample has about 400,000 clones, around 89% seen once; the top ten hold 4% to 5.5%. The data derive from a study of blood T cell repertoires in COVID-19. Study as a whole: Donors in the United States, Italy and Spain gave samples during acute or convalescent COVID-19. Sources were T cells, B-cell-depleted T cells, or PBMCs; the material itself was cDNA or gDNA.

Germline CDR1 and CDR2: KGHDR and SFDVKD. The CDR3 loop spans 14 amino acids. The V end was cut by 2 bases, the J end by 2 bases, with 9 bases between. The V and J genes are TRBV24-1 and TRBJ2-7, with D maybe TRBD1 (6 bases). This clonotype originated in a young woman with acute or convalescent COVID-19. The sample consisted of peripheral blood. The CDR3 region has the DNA TGTGCCACCAGTGATTGGACAGATACCTACGAGCAGTACTTC. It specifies CATSDWTDTYEQYF.